Listed below are T cell receptor beta chains from one sample, sequenced in a study of regulatory T cells in long-lasting Graves disease. TCRdb independently ran MiXCR on the multiplex PCR reads; one entry per CDR3 protein. The sample holds roughly 420,000 distinct CDR3 sequences, roughly 15% seen once. The input for sequencing was peripheral blood mononuclear cells (PBMCs), taken at new diagnosis, from a patient treated with antithyroid drugs. The receptors derive from a female donor with Graves disease. CDR3s include the opening cysteine and the closing phenylalanine or tryptophan. Fields, in order: clone size, V gene, D gene, J gene, CDR3 DNA, CDR3 protein. The D gene is left open where the match is weak. Expanded clones are given a class, and other clones once, few, many or no size at all.

.	TRBV7-8	.	TRBJ2-3	TGTGCCAGCAGCGGCCCGGTGGAGTCAGATACGCAGTATTTT	CASSGPVESDTQYF
many	TRBV12-3/TRBV12-4	TRBD2	TRBJ2-1	TGTGCCAGCAGTGCTAGCGGGGCCCACAATGAGCAGTTCTTC	CASSASGAHNEQFF
many	TRBV15	.	TRBJ1-1	TGTGCCACCAGCAGAGAATCAGGGTACACTGAAGCTTTCTTT	CATSRESGYTEAFF
many	TRBV7-2	.	TRBJ2-3	TGTGCCAGCAGCCCCCGGGCGAGCCACACAGATACGCAGTATTTT	CASSPRASHTDTQYF
many	TRBV5-5	.	TRBJ1-1	TGTGCCAGCAGCTTGTCCGGGGCGTTGGAGACTTTCTTT	CASSLSGALETFF
.	TRBV12-3/TRBV12-4	TRBD1	TRBJ1-1	TGTGCCAGCAGTTTCGAGACAGGGATGAACACTGAAGCTTTCTTT	CASSFETGMNTEAFF
many	TRBV7-2	TRBD1	TRBJ1-2	TGTGCCAGCACTCGCACCGGGACAGATTATGGCTACACCTTC	CASTRTGTDYGYTF
many	TRBV7-9	.	TRBJ2-7	TGTGCCAGCAGCCTCTCCGCCAACGAGCAGTACTTC	CASSLSANEQYF
many	TRBV6-1	.	TRBJ1-4	TGTGCCAGCTCCCCGGACCCAAGTGCGGAAAAACTGTTTTTT	CASSPDPSAEKLFF
many	TRBV3-1	.	TRBJ2-4	TGTGCCAGCAGCCATAGGCAGCTTAAAAACATTCAGTACTTC	CASSHRQLKNIQYF
many	TRBV3-1	.	TRBJ2-7	TGTGCCAGCAGCCCAACACCGGGACCCTTGACCTACGAGCAGTACTTC	CASSPTPGPLTYEQYF
.	TRBV7-2	.	TRBJ2-1	TGTGCCAGCAGCCAATCGGCAGGCTACAATGAGCAGTTCTTC	CASSQSAGYNEQFF
.	TRBV7-2	.	TRBJ2-7	TGTGCCAGCAGCTTAGAGAGGGCGTTAAGCTCCTACGAGCAGTACTTC	CASSLERALSSYEQYF
few	TRBV6-5	.	TRBJ2-1	TGTGCCAGCAGCTACCGAGACTCTAGTGAGCAGTTCTTC	CASSYRDSSEQFF
few	TRBV27	TRBD1	TRBJ1-1	TGTGCCAGCAGTCCGGACACTGGAGGGGGCCCCATGAACACTGAAGCTTTCTTT	CASSPDTGGGPMNTEAFF
many	TRBV18	.	TRBJ1-5	TGTGCCAGCTCACTAGACAGGACATGGCCCCAGCATTTT	CASSLDRTWPQHF
many	TRBV12-3/TRBV12-4	.	TRBJ1-5	TGTGCCAGCAGTTCCGTAGTTGGGACCGGCAATCAGCCCCAGCATTTT	CASSSVVGTGNQPQHF
few	TRBV7-3	.	TRBJ2-1	TGTGCCAGCAGCTTAACGGTGGACAATGAGCAGTTCTTC	CASSLTVDNEQFF
many	TRBV6-5	TRBD2	TRBJ2-1	TGTGCCAGCAGTTACTCGGGGTGGGGAGGGGACAATGAGCAGTTCTTC	CASSYSGWGGDNEQFF
many	TRBV19	TRBD2	TRBJ2-7	TGTGCCAGTAGTATGGCACTAGCGGGAGTAGCCCACGAGCAGTACTTC	CASSMALAGVAHEQYF
.	TRBV4-1	.	TRBJ2-2	TGTGGGACATCTGATAACACCGGGGAGCTGTTTTTT	CGTSDNTGELFF
once	TRBV7-2	.	TRBJ2-1	TGTGCCAGCACCAAGACTATTAACTCCTACAATGAGCAGTTCTTC	CASTKTINSYNEQFF
many	TRBV28	.	TRBJ1-6	TGTGCCAGCACCCCCTTTCTTATCGGGAACGAAGTCGCTAGCTCCTATAATTCACCCCTCCACTTT	CASTPFLIGNEVASSYNSPLHF
many	TRBV5-1	TRBD2	TRBJ2-7	TGCGCCAGCAGCCCCGAGGGACTAGCGGGGACCTACGAGCAGTACTTC	CASSPEGLAGTYEQYF
few	TRBV6-9	.	TRBJ2-5	TGTGCCAGCAGTTCGGGGGACATCCAAGAGACCCAGTACTTC	CASSSGDIQETQYF
once	TRBV19	.	TRBJ2-5	TGTGCCAGTAAATCGGGCGAGCAAGAGACCCAGTACTTC	CASKSGEQETQYF
.	TRBV20-1	TRBD1	TRBJ1-2	TGCAGTGCTAGGAAGGGGGCGCAGAACTATGGCTACACCTTC	CSARKGAQNYGYTF
many	TRBV6-5	.	TRBJ1-5	TGTGCCAGCAGTTACGCGGGGGCGGGTCAGCCCCAGCATTTT	CASSYAGAGQPQHF
many	TRBV6-2/TRBV6-3	.	TRBJ1-6	TGTGCCAGCAGTTACTCGAACCCAGAACCCCTCCACTTT	CASSYSNPEPLHF
many	TRBV5-1	.	TRBJ1-1	TGCGCCAGCAGCTTGTCTGGTACGCGCCTTATGAACACTGAAGCTTTCTTT	CASSLSGTRLMNTEAFF
many	TRBV3-1	TRBD2	TRBJ2-3	TGTGCCAGCAGCCAACTTTTCCTGGCGGGAGGGTACACAGATACGCAGTATTTT	CASSQLFLAGGYTDTQYF
many	TRBV3-1	.	TRBJ1-2	TGTGCCAGCAGCCAACGGGACCTCCATGGCTACACCTTC	CASSQRDLHGYTF
many	TRBV6-1	TRBD2	TRBJ2-7	TGTGCCAGCAGTCACGGGACTAGCGATTCCGAGCAGTACTTC	CASSHGTSDSEQYF
many	TRBV30	.	TRBJ1-1	TGTGCCTGGACCGGGACAATTGTAAGCACTGAAGCTTTCTTT	CAWTGTIVSTEAFF
.	TRBV28	.	TRBJ1-4	TGTGCCAGCAGTTCCCCCTCCCGGGCAACTAATGAAAAACTGTTTTTT	CASSSPSRATNEKLFF
.	TRBV10-3	TRBD1	TRBJ1-1	TGTGCCATCATGACAGGGAGGTTCACTGAAGCTTTCTTT	CAIMTGRFTEAFF
many	TRBV10-3	.	TRBJ2-7	TGTGCCATCAGTCCAGGGTACGAGCAGTACTTC	CAISPGYEQYF
many	TRBV6-1	.	TRBJ2-5	TGTGCCAGCAGGGTGGCGTGGGTCCAAGAGACCCAGTACTTC	CASRVAWVQETQYF
many	TRBV6-2/TRBV6-3	TRBD1	TRBJ1-1	TGTGCCAGCAGTCCCTGGGACAGCCGGAACACTGAAGCTTTCTTT	CASSPWDSRNTEAFF
.	TRBV6-2/TRBV6-3	TRBD1	TRBJ2-7	TGTGCCAGCAGTTACTCCGGGACAGGCCCACCCTACGAGCAGTACTTC	CASSYSGTGPPYEQYF
.	TRBV14	.	TRBJ1-1	TGTGCCAGCAGCCTAACAGCGGTGAACACTGAAGCTTTCTTT	CASSLTAVNTEAFF
many	TRBV15	TRBD1	TRBJ2-1	TGTGCCACCAGATTGACCGGGACAGGGCGTCCCAATGAGCAGTTCTTC	CATRLTGTGRPNEQFF
once	TRBV6-2/TRBV6-3	TRBD2	TRBJ2-1	TGTGCCAGCACACCACGACTAGCGGACCTCTACAATGAGCAGTTCTTC	CASTPRLADLYNEQFF
many	TRBV28	.	TRBJ1-1	TGTGCCAGCAGTTTAACAAGCATAGGCACTGAAGCTTTCTTT	CASSLTSIGTEAFF
.	TRBV27	.	TRBJ1-2	TGTGCCAGCAGTTTAAGAGGACAGAACTATGGCTACACCTTC	CASSLRGQNYGYTF
few	TRBV20-1	.	TRBJ2-1	TGCAGTGCCCCATCCGGGCCCCCGAAGAGGAATGAGCAGTTCTTC	CSAPSGPPKRNEQFF
many	TRBV6-1	.	TRBJ1-4	TGTGCCAGCCAATCGGTCCCAGGACATGAAAAACTGTTTTTT	CASQSVPGHEKLFF
many	TRBV3-1	TRBD2	TRBJ2-1	TGTGCCAGCAGCCAAGATCGAGGGCTAACTAGCGGGAGGGGCAATGAGCAGTTCTTC	CASSQDRGLTSGRGNEQFF
few	TRBV20-1	.	TRBJ1-2	TGCAGTGCTAGGGAATATCGAGGCTACACCTTC	CSAREYRGYTF
few	TRBV12-3/TRBV12-4	TRBD2	TRBJ2-7	TGTGCCAGCAGTTTAGAGGCTAGCGGGTACGAGCAGTACTTC	CASSLEASGYEQYF
many	TRBV15	.	TRBJ2-2	TGTGCCACCAGCAGAGACCCTTGGACGGCCGGGGAGCTGTTTTTT	CATSRDPWTAGELFF
.	TRBV6-1	TRBD1	TRBJ2-5	TGTGCCAGCAGCGGGACAGGGGGACGAGAGACCCAGTACTTC	CASSGTGGRETQYF
many	TRBV20-1	.	TRBJ1-2	TGCAGTGCTACCCAGACCGGGACTAACTATGGCTACACCTTC	CSATQTGTNYGYTF
few	TRBV3-1	.	TRBJ2-7	TGTGCCAGCAGCCCCCCGGCAACTTCCTTACCCTACGAGCAGTACTTC	CASSPPATSLPYEQYF
.	TRBV6-1	.	TRBJ1-6	TGTGCCAGCAGAAAGGATGCAAATAATTCACCCCTCCACTTT	CASRKDANNSPLHF
many	TRBV11-2	.	TRBJ1-4	TGTGCCAGCAGCTTACGGGGGGTCGATGAAAAACTGTTTTTT	CASSLRGVDEKLFF
many	TRBV4-2	.	TRBJ2-3	TGTGCCAGCAGCCAAGTGCGCGGGCAGTCACCAGATACGCAGTATTTT	CASSQVRGQSPDTQYF
many	TRBV7-2	.	TRBJ1-1	TGTGCCAGCAGCCCTGGAGGGGCGAACACTGAAGCTTTCTTT	CASSPGGANTEAFF